This T cell receptor (beta chain) is drawn from a study of a mutant IDH1 vaccine in newly diagnosed glioma. Study-level information: Earlier care involved radiotherapy, temozolomide, or both, and the majority received both.

On this clone: Its cognate antigen is unknown.

Assay used: immunoSEQ multiplex PCR; TCRdb lists only in-frame clones, some missing. The repertoire holds fewer than 70,000 clones, with 80% to 90% as singletons. This sample's time point: week 5, during vaccination. Alongside topical imiquimod, each dose of vaccine comprised 300 ug of mutant IDH1 20-mer peptide. Per the germline V gene, CDR1 is LGHNA and CDR2 is YSLEER. The CDR3 spans 18 residues. V shed 1 base, J shed 0 bases, and the junction held 10 bases outside the gene matches. The chain carries TRBV4-3 and TRBJ2-7; 9 bases align to TRBD2. Source: PBMCs, taken from a glioma patient whose treatment included an IDH1 peptide vaccine. This receptor was identified in a woman aged 35 to 49 with glioma. The CDR3 reads CASSQVRTQRGASYEQYF. The CDR3 nucleotides are TGCGCCAGCAGCCAAGTCCGGACACAGCGGGGGGCCTCCTACGAGCAGTACTTC.